The text below deals with one T cell receptor beta chain. TCR beta CDR3 region amplification was performed from RNA transcripts. The HTBI primer set was used in a first-round RT-PCR of the TCR CDR3. Using its own MiXCR run on the multiplex PCR reads, TCRdb lists one record per CDR3 protein. The sample contains more than 300,000 distinct CDR3 sequences, approximately 17% of which appear only once. The data are from a study of T cells in Graves' hyperthyroidism and ophthalmopathy. CDR1 is MNHNS and CDR2 is SASEGT in the germline V gene. Between the trimmed V and J ends, which lost 8 bases and 4 bases, there was a span of 15 bases. The CDR3 has 14 residues.

Sample: blood. This TCR came from a young woman with Graves' hyperthyroidism that later progressed to Graves' ophthalmopathy. V and J are TRBV6-1 and TRBJ2-1; TRBD2 might be the D (6 bases). The CDR3 region is CASEVGSGYNEQFF. The CDR3, as DNA: TGTGCCAGCGAAGTCGGTAGCGGTTACAATGAGCAGTTCTTC.